One and the same sample provided the 10 T cell receptor beta chains below, sequenced in a study of T cell repertoires in cytomegalovirus infection. TCRdb recomputed calls from the reads with MiXCR, one row per CDR3 protein. The repertoire includes 900,000 to 950,000 distinct CDR3 sequences, around 30% of them detected once, and roughly an eighth sits in the top ten. What these receptors recognize is not known. The material sequenced was cultured CD8+ T cells from PBMCs, taken from culture after CMV antigen stimulation. All receptors come from a human donor in good health (CMV status not recorded). Some clones in this sample may be carry-over from other donors' samples.

The J gene is TRBJ2-1, the V gene TRBV6-6; D is perhaps TRBD2 (6 bases). V lost 6 bases, J lost 4 bases, and 16 bases lay in between. CDR1 is MNHNY and CDR2 is SVGAGI in the germline V gene (reference sequence). This CDR3 is built from 15 residues. The CDR3 region is CASRAPGGDYNEQFF. CDR3 coding DNA: TGTGCCAGCAGAGCCCCTGGCGGGGATTACAATGAGCAGTTCTTC.

This clonotype was seen repeatedly, ten times or more. V usage is TRBV7-9 and J usage is TRBJ2-2; TRBD1 matches at 7 bases. The trim removed 5 bases at V and 5 bases at J, leaving 8 bases unmatched. The germline V gene has CDR1 SEHNR and CDR2 FQNEAQ (reference sequence). CDR3 length: 15 amino acids. The CDR3 DNA reads TGTGCCAGCAGCACAGGGGTGGCGATGACCGGGGAGCTGTTTTTT. Amino acid sequence: CASSTGVAMTGELFF.

As to this clonotype: A clone one base away is much larger, so this may be a read error. This chain joins TRBV7-2 and TRBJ2-3; D possibly corresponds to TRBD1 (6 bases). This CDR3 is built from 16 residues. The germline CDR1 and CDR2 sequences are SGHTA and FQGNSA. The CDR3 loop reads CANSLTGKVATDTQYF. CDR3 sequence (DNA): TGTGCCAACAGCCTAACAGGGAAGGTAGCCACAGATACGCAGTATTTT.

In its sample, this clonotype was seen a few times. V is TRBV6-5 and J is TRBJ2-3, with TRBD2 matching over 10 bases. CDR3 length: 16 residues. CDR1 is MNHEY, CDR2 SVGAGI, per germline. The V segment lost 2 bases and the J segment 2 bases; nucleotides outside the gene matches: 4. CDR3 sequence reads: CASSYGSGGFTDTQYF. The DNA for the CDR3 is TGTGCCAGCAGTTACGGTAGCGGGGGGTTCACAGATACGCAGTATTTT.

The sample holds a few counts of this clonotype. V gene TRBV6-5 combines with J gene TRBJ1-2, with 9 bases aligning to TRBD1. The length of the CDR3 is 14 residues. The V gene end was trimmed by 2 bases and the J gene end by 4 bases; junction bases not matched to a gene: 2. Germline V gives CDR1 MNHEY, CDR2 SVGAGI. CDR3 nucleotide sequence: TGTGCCAGCAGTTACGGGGACAGGGTCTATGGCTACACCTTC. Residues: CASSYGDRVYGYTF.

This clonotype was seen more than once but under ten times. This chain joins TRBV12-3 or TRBV12-4 and TRBJ1-2; 8 positions agree with TRBD1. V gave up 4 bases and J gave up 5 bases; unmatched junction bases: 6. The CDR3 spans 14 residues. Here the CDR3 reads CASSSTGEGYGYTF. In nucleotides, the CDR3 is TGTGCCAGCAGTTCGACAGGGGAGGGGTATGGCTACACCTTC.

The CDR3 reads CATSDIGSSGNEQFF. The CDR3 DNA sequence: TGTGCCACCAGTGATATCGGGTCCTCTGGAAATGAGCAGTTCTTC. This sequence joins TRBV24-1 and TRBJ2-1; D remains ambiguous. This CDR3 spans 15 amino acids. V lost 3 bases and J lost 7, with 15 bases in between. Germline-derived CDR1 and CDR2 are KGHDR and SFDVKD.

The chain combines TRBV28 with TRBJ2-6, with TRBD1 identical over 7 bases. The J segment lost 2 bases and the V segment lost 3 bases, leaving 13 bases of the junction unmatched. This CDR3 region has 19 residues. Germline CDR1 MDHEN, CDR2 SYDVKM. This CDR3 reads CASSFPGQRSIPGANVLTF. The CDR3 DNA follows: TGTGCCAGCAGTTTCCCGGGACAGAGATCCATACCTGGGGCCAACGTCCTGACTTTC.

Only a few counts were recorded for this clonotype. This sequence joins TRBV12-3 or TRBV12-4 and TRBJ2-2, with TRBD2 matching 10 bases. The V segment lost 6 bases and the J segment 0 bases; nucleotides outside the gene matches: 4. The CDR3 contains 16 residues. The CDR3 bases are TGTGCCAGCAGACAGGGACTAGCGACGAACACCGGGGAGCTGTTTTTT. As protein: CASRQGLATNTGELFF.

The chain recombines TRBV6-5 with TRBJ1-2; D gene unclear. The length of the CDR3 is 15 residues. CDR1 and CDR2 (germline): MNHEY, SVGAGI. V was cut by 8 bases and J by 4 bases, with 20 bases left in between. The CDR3 here is CASQDGVGQGYGYTF. CDR3 DNA: TGTGCCAGCCAGGACGGGGTCGGTCAAGGCTATGGCTACACCTTC.